This TCR beta chain came from a study of T cells in Graves' hyperthyroidism and ophthalmopathy. Researchers amplified the TCR beta CDR3 regions from RNA transcripts. Carried out on the TCR CDR3, a first-round RT-PCR used the HTBI primer set. A single record per CDR3 protein comes from TCRdb applying MiXCR to the multiplex PCR reads. The repertoire includes fewer than 450,000 distinct CDR3 sequences, about 14% of them detected once, and 25% to 30% sits in the top ten. Notes on the study in general: Most thyroid clonotypes expanded above 0.001 were also detected in blood.

Each ophthalmopathy patient scored at least 3 on the Clinical Activity Score and at least 4 on NOSPECS grade, with duration under 3 months. A few counts support this clonotype. No antigen is known for it. It may be a read error: a sequence one base away is much more abundant. Sequencing was carried out using blood. The TCR sequence derives from a man aged 50-59 years with Graves' ophthalmopathy.

DNA for the CDR3: TGTGCCACCAGTGACCTGAGGACTAGCGGGAACTACAATGAGCAGTACTTC. Protein: CATSDLRTSGNYNEQYF. The chain has TRBV24-1 and TRBJ2-1; TRBD2 matches at 12 bases. The end of the DNA is better explained by TRBJ2-7, so the J call may be wrong. The length of the CDR3 is 17 residues. Germline lookup yields CDR1 KGHDR and CDR2 SFDVKD.